The 27 T cell receptor beta chains listed next were all sequenced from one sample in a study of blood T cell repertoires in COVID-19. The protocol was immunoSEQ multiplex PCR, while the TCRdb copy is restricted to in-frame clones and leaves out a portion. The table shows tens of thousands of clones, with 82% occurring only once. The specimen was peripheral blood. The receptors were gathered from a human donor in a cohort sampled during active COVID-19.

The CDR3 loop is CASSSGLFSGNTIYF. In DNA form, the CDR3 reads TGTGCCAGCAGCTCGGGACTCTTCTCTGGAAACACCATATATTTT. The V gene is TRBV5-6, the J gene TRBJ1-3; maybe TRBD1 (5 bases). The V gene's germline CDR1 is SGHDT and CDR2 YYEEEE. The CDR3 loop spans 15 amino acids. Trimming left V 3 bases short and J 0 bases short, with 10 bases between.

This sequence joins TRBV9 and TRBJ2-3; 13 bases align to TRBD2. Germline CDR1 SGDLS, CDR2 YYNGEE. CDR3 length: 18 amino acids. J gave up 2 bases and V 0 bases, and 6 bases lay outside the gene matches. Written as DNA, the CDR3 is TGTGCCAGCAGCGTAGGAACGGGACTAGCGGGGTACACAGATACGCAGTATTTT. Translated: CASSVGTGLAGYTDTQYF.

The chain joins TRBV11-2 to TRBJ2-7, with D tentatively TRBD2 (5 bases). Looked up from germline, CDR1 is SGHAT and CDR2 is FQNNGV. Trimming cost V 1 base and J 6 bases, with 13 bases left between them. The CDR3 length is 14 residues. The chain's CDR3 is CASSLVGNRREQYF. The CDR3 nucleotides are TGTGCCAGCAGCTTAGTCGGGAACAGACGCGAGCAGTACTTC.

The V and J genes are TRBV3-1 (or the pseudogene TRBV3-2) and TRBJ2-7; 7 nucleotides agree with TRBD2. Per the germline V gene, CDR1 is LGHDT and CDR2 is YNNKEL (reference sequence). The junction had 10 bases not matched to a gene; V was cut back by 5 bases and J by 3 bases. The CDR3 covers 15 residues. CDR3 sequence: CASSNNVGGSYEQYF. As DNA, the CDR3 is TGTGCCAGCAGCAACAATGTGGGGGGGAGCTACGAGCAGTACTTC.

The rearrangement joins TRBV11-1 to TRBJ1-2; 9 nucleotides agree with TRBD1. The CDR3 runs 15 residues. Germline V gives CDR1 SGHAT, CDR2 FQDESV (reference sequence). Trimming removed 3 bases from V and 2 bases from J; junction bases left unmatched: 4. DNA of the CDR3: TGTGCCAGCAGCTTTGGACAGGGGAGGAACTATGGCTACACCTTC. It is translated as CASSFGQGRNYGYTF. The whole variable domain, filled in from reference TRBV11-1 and TRBJ1-2, reads EAEVAQSPRYKITEKSQAVAFWCDPISGHATLYWYRQILGQGPELLVQFQDESVVDDSQLPKDRFSAERLKGVDSTLKIQPAELGDSAMYLCASSFGQGRNYGYTFGSGTRLTVV.

V and J are TRBV28 and TRBJ1-2, with 7 bases identical to TRBD1. The trim removed 6 bases at V and 3 bases at J, leaving 4 bases unmatched. The CDR3 loop spans 13 amino acids. Per the germline V gene, CDR1 is MDHEN and CDR2 is SYDVKM. CDR3 in amino acids: CASSDRVDYGYTF. The CDR3 DNA follows: TGTGCCAGCAGCGACAGGGTCGACTATGGCTACACCTTC.

This clone was detected a few times. The chain recombines TRBV19 with TRBJ2-5; D is undetermined. Germline lookup yields CDR1 LNHDA and CDR2 SQIVND (reference sequence). Trimming left V 2 bases short and J 0 bases short, with 4 bases between. The CDR3 spans 13 residues. The CDR3 region is CASSISYQETQYF. The CDR3 DNA is TGTGCCAGTAGTATATCCTACCAAGAGACCCAGTACTTC.

The J gene is TRBJ1-2, the V gene TRBV5-5; 12 bases map to TRBD1. After removal of 4 bases from V and 2 bases from J, the junction contained 6 bases not matched to a gene. Germline loops: CDR1 SGHKS, CDR2 YYEKEE (reference sequence). This CDR3 has 16 residues. The CDR3 is CASSAGTGGINYGYTF. In DNA, the CDR3 is TGTGCCAGCAGCGCCGGGACAGGGGGCATAAACTATGGCTACACCTTC. The complete variable domain, with remaining parts taken from reference TRBV5-5 and TRBJ1-2, reads DAGVTQSPTHLIKTRGQQVTLRCSPISGHKSVSWYQQVLGQGPQFIFQYYEKEERGRGNFPDRFSARQFPNYSSELNVNALLLGDSALYLCASSAGTGGINYGYTFGSGTRLTVV.

J is TRBJ1-2 and V is TRBV25-1, with a possible D match to TRBD1 (6 bases). The CDR3 extends over 14 amino acids. V shed 5 bases and J shed 2 bases, with 12 bases lying between them. CDR1 and CDR2 (germline): MGHDK, SYGVNS. The CDR3 DNA follows: TGTGCCAGCAGTCCAGGGGCTCGGAACTATGGCTACACCTTC. It codes for CASSPGARNYGYTF.

The rearrangement links TRBV2 to TRBJ1-3; D remains unclear. This CDR3 contains 16 residues. Germline V gene sequence: CDR1 SNHLY, CDR2 FYNNEI. The V and J ends lost 5 bases and 4 bases respectively, with 18 bases between them. The CDR3 reads CASSRAGLPGGNTIYF. CDR3 DNA sequence: TGTGCCAGCAGTAGGGCTGGGCTGCCGGGGGGAAACACCATATATTTT. Full variable domain (missing parts from reference TRBV2 and TRBJ1-3): EPEVTQTPSHQVTQMGQEVILRCVPISNHLYFYWYRQILGQKVEFLVSFYNNEISEKSEIFDDQFSVERPDGSNFTLKIRSTKLEDSAMYFCASSRAGLPGGNTIYFGEGSWLTVV.

In DNA, the CDR3 is TGTGCCAGCAGCTTCGACCCGGGACTCCCGAGGGAAGAGACCCAGTACTTC. This sequence encodes CASSFDPGLPREETQYF. This chain joins TRBV7-8 and TRBJ2-5, with D possibly TRBD2 on 6 matching bases. V lost 3 bases, J lost 3 bases, and 20 bases lay in between. CDR1 and CDR2 from the germline V gene are SGHVS and FQNEAQ. The length of the CDR3 is 17 residues.

This clone was seen a handful of times. The V and J genes are TRBV28 and TRBJ1-3, with D hard to call. V was shortened by 4 bases and J by 0 bases, with 13 bases between the two germline ends. Germline lookup yields CDR1 MDHEN and CDR2 SYDVKM. This CDR3 region has 16 residues. CDR3 protein: CASSSLPGFSGNTIYF. The CDR3 coding sequence is TGTGCCAGCAGTTCATTACCGGGTTTCTCTGGAAACACCATATATTTT.

The chain joins TRBV7-2 to TRBJ1-6; possibly TRBD1 for D (5 bases). Germline V gene data show CDR1 as SGHTA and CDR2 as FQGNSA. The CDR3 length is 16 residues. Trimming stripped 5 bases from V and 6 bases from J, with 17 bases between. The CDR3, as DNA: TGTGCCAGCAGCCCGCCGGGGGGAGACTTTAATTCACCCCTCCACTTT. It translates to CASSPPGGDFNSPLHF.

This clone was recorded once. V and J are TRBV30 and TRBJ1-4, with D unclear. Germline V lookup: CDR1 GTSNPN, CDR2 SVGIG (reference sequence). V shed 5 bases and J shed 1 base, with 8 bases lying between them. The CDR3 sequence is 13 residues long. CDR3 nucleotides: TGTGCCTGGGCCAGAGGAACTAATGAAAAACTGTTTTTT. It specifies CAWARGTNEKLFF. The full variable domain, with the rest looked up from reference TRBV30 and TRBJ1-4, is SQTIHQWPATLVQPVGSPLSLECTVEGTSNPNLYWYRQAAGRGLQLLFYSVGIGQISSEVPQNLSASRPQDRQFILSSKKLLLSDSGFYLCAWARGTNEKLFFGSGTQLSVL.

The chain combines TRBV10-1 with TRBJ1-4, with D unclear. Looked up from germline, CDR1 is WNHNN and CDR2 is SYGVQD (reference sequence). The CDR3 sequence is 13 residues long. V was trimmed by 3 bases and J by 8 bases, leaving 10 bases between them. The CDR3 region is CASSEFSGEKLFF. For the CDR3, the DNA is TGCGCCAGCAGTGAATTTTCGGGGGAAAAACTGTTTTTT.

The CDR3 DNA follows: TGTGCCAGCAGTGTCTTGCGCCTCCGGGACAGGCAGCAAGAGACCCAGTACTTC. It translates to CASSVLRLRDRQQETQYF. The rearrangement uses TRBV2 and TRBJ2-5, with 8 bases identical to TRBD1. V was pared by 4 bases and J by 2 bases, with 15 bases of the junction left unmatched. The germline gives CDR1 SNHLY, CDR2 FYNNEI. This CDR3 region has 18 residues. The full variable domain, its missing parts supplied by reference TRBV2 and TRBJ2-5, is EPEVTQTPSHQVTQMGQEVILRCVPISNHLYFYWYRQILGQKVEFLVSFYNNEISEKSEIFDDQFSVERPDGSNFTLKIRSTKLEDSAMYFCASSVLRLRDRQQETQYFGPGTRLLVL.

The V call is TRBV7-7, the J call TRBJ2-1, with TRBD2 identical over 10 bases. The CDR3 has 13 residues. Germline V gives CDR1 SSHAT, CDR2 FNYEAQ (reference sequence). The CDR3 is CASSSGGYNEQFF. The CDR3 DNA is TGTGCTAGTTCTAGCGGGGGCTACAATGAGCAGTTCTTC.

The rearrangement joins TRBV12-3 or TRBV12-4 to TRBJ1-1, with D unresolved. V was trimmed by 3 bases and J by 2 bases, leaving 7 bases between them. This CDR3 has 13 residues. CDR3 amino acids: CASSFRRNTEAFF. The CDR3 DNA follows: TGTGCCAGCAGTTTCCGGAGAAACACTGAAGCTTTCTTT.

This chain's CDR3 is CASSEERGAYEQYF. The CDR3 bases are TGTGCCAGCAGTGAGGAGCGGGGCGCCTACGAGCAGTACTTC. The chain carries TRBV2 and TRBJ2-7, with TRBD2 matching over 7 bases. This CDR3 spans 14 amino acids. Germline trimming cut 3 bases from V and 2 bases from J; bases unmatched to any gene: 4. Germline V CDR1 and CDR2: SNHLY, FYNNEI.

The genes are TRBV2 and TRBJ1-2; 10 nucleotides agree with TRBD1. The CDR3 contains 14 residues. Looked up from germline, CDR1 is SNHLY and CDR2 is FYNNEI. Unmatched junction bases numbered 7, after V lost 4 bases and J lost 8 bases. CDR3 nucleotide sequence: TGTGCCAGCAGTGGACAGACAGGGGGCGGGGGCTACACCTTC. It yields the protein CASSGQTGGGGYTF.

The chain has TRBV6-5 and TRBJ2-5; tentatively, D is TRBD1 (6 bases). V dropped 6 bases and J dropped 6 bases, with 17 bases sitting between them. CDR3 length equals 14 residues. Germline lookup yields CDR1 MNHEY and CDR2 SVGAGI. The CDR3 DNA reads as TGTGCCAGCAGCCCCCAGGGGCTCCTACAGACCCAGTACTTC. Translated: CASSPQGLLQTQYF.

J is TRBJ1-5 and V is TRBV29-1; tentatively, D is TRBD1 (5 bases). Trimming pared 4 bases from V and 3 bases from J, leaving 13 bases between. Germline assignment: CDR1 SQVTM and CDR2 ANQGSEA. This CDR3 has 14 residues. The CDR3 DNA is TGCAGCGTTGGCGGGGGGGGATCCAATCAGCCCCAGCATTTT. The encoded protein is CSVGGGGSNQPQHF.

The V gene is TRBV3-1 (or the pseudogene TRBV3-2), the J gene TRBJ2-6, with a possible D match to TRBD2 (5 bases). The CDR3 length is 14 residues. Trimming took 7 bases from V and 2 from J, leaving 9 bases between them. CDR1 is LGHDT and CDR2 is YNNKEL in the germline V gene (reference sequence). CDR3 protein: CASTSRAGANVLTF. DNA of the CDR3: TGTGCCAGCACCTCGCGGGCTGGGGCCAACGTCCTGACTTTC.

The rearrangement joins TRBV7-9 to TRBJ1-6, with D possibly matching TRBD1 (5 bases). The germline CDR1 and CDR2 sequences are SEHNR and FQNEAQ (reference sequence). V was trimmed by 5 bases and J by 8 bases, leaving 16 bases between them. The CDR3 is 15 residues long. The CDR3 nucleotides read TGTGCCAGCAGCCCCCTCGGGGGACGGGATTCACCCCTCCACTTT. Translating gives CASSPLGGRDSPLHF.

This chain uses TRBV11-2 with TRBJ2-7, with TRBD1 matching over 7 bases. The germline V gene encodes CDR1 SGHAT and CDR2 FQNNGV. CDR3 length: 13 amino acids. The V segment lost 9 bases and the J segment 3 bases; nucleotides outside the gene matches: 8. For the CDR3, the DNA is TGTGCCAGTCGCGACAGGGTAAACTACGAGCAGTACTTC. Translating gives CASRDRVNYEQYF.

CDR3 sequence: CAWVVVGGAGYGYTF. CDR3 coding DNA: TGTGCCTGGGTCGTCGTTGGGGGCGCCGGGTATGGCTACACCTTC. The chain employs TRBV30 and TRBJ1-2, with D possibly TRBD1 on 6 matching bases. This CDR3 contains 15 residues. Germline assignment: CDR1 GTSNPN and CDR2 SVGIG (reference sequence). Deletions cut 5 bases from V and 5 bases from J, with 21 bases between.

CDR3 amino acids: CATRSETYEQYF. The DNA of the CDR3 is TGTGCCACCAGGAGCGAAACCTACGAGCAGTACTTC. This chain links TRBV2 with TRBJ2-7; D not certain. The CDR3 runs 12 residues. Germline loops: CDR1 SNHLY, CDR2 FYNNEI. V lost 10 bases, J lost 2 bases, and 12 bases lay in between.